This T cell receptor beta chain was identified in a study of T cells in Graves' hyperthyroidism and ophthalmopathy. Germline values: CDR1 MNHEY, CDR2 SVGEGT. The CDR3 runs 16 residues. V lost 6 bases to trimming and J lost 0 bases; unmatched junction nucleotides: 7. This sample holds PBMCs from roughly 10 ml fresh peripheral blood. RNA transcripts gave rise to amplified TCR beta CDR3 regions. Carried out on the TCR CDR3, a first-round RT-PCR used the HTBI primer set. TCRdb called the multiplex PCR reads again in MiXCR, with one record for every CDR3 protein. In the table there are around 600,000 distinct CDR3 sequences, more than 15% of which are singletons.

The sequenced sample was blood. This chain connects TRBV6-2 or TRBV6-3 to TRBJ2-4, with 8 positions matching TRBD2. This clonotype originated in a woman aged 30 to 39 with Graves' hyperthyroidism. The CDR3 here is CASSSPRGVAKNIQYF. CDR3 coding DNA: TGTGCCAGCAGCTCCCCGCGGGGGGTAGCCAAAAACATTCAGTACTTC.